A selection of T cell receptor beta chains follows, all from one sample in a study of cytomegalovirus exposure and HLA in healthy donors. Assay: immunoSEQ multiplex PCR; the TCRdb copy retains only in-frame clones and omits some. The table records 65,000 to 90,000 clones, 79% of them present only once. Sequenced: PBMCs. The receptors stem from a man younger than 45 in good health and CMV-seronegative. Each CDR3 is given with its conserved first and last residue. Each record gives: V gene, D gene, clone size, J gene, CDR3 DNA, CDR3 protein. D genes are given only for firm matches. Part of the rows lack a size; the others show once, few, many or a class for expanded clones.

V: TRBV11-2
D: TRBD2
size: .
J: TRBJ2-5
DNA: TGTGCCAGCAGCTTCCCCGGGACTAGCGGAGGGGGGGAGACCCAGTACTTC
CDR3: CASSFPGTSGGGETQYF

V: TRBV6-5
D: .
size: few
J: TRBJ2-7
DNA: TGTGCCAGCAGTTACTCGGGACTGGAGCAGTACTTC
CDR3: CASSYSGLEQYF

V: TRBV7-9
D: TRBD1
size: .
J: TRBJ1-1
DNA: TGTGCCAGCAGCTTGACAGGGGGCCGCACTGAAGCTTTCTTT
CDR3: CASSLTGGRTEAFF

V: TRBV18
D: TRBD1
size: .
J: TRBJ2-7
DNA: TGTGCCAGCTCACAGCGACAGGGTTTCGACGAGCAGTACTTC
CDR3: CASSQRQGFDEQYF

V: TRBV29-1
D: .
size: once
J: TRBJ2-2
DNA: TGCAGCGTTGGAGGGAGAGCCGGGGAGCTGTTTTTT
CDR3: CSVGGRAGELFF

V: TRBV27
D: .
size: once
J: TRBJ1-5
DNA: TGTGCCAGCAGTTTGGGGGGGGCACCTAGCAATCAGCCCCAGCATTTT
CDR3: CASSLGGAPSNQPQHF

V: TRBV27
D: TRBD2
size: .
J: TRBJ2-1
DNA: TGTGCCAGCAGTTTATGGACTAGCGACGGGTTAGGTGAGCAGTTCTTC
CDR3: CASSLWTSDGLGEQFF

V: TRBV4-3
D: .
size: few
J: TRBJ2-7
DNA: TGCGCCAGCAGCCAAGATCTTCCAGGGGACTACGAGCAGTACTTC
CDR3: CASSQDLPGDYEQYF

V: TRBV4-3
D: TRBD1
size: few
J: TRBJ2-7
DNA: TGCGCCAGCAGCCTGGACAGGGGCCCCCTCGAGCAGTACTTC
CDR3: CASSLDRGPLEQYF

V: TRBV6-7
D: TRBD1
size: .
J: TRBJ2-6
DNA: TGTGCCAGCAGTTACTCCGGGACAGGCGGCTCTGGGGCCAACGTCCTGACTTTC
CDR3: CASSYSGTGGSGANVLTF

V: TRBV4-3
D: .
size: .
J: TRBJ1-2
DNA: TGCGCCAGCAGCCAAGATCCACAGTCCTATGGCTACCCCTTC
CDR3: CASSQDPQSYGYPF

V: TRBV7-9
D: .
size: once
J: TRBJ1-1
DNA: TGTTCCAGCAAACTAAAAGGGGAACTGAACACTGAAGCTTTCTTT
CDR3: CSSKLKGELNTEAFF

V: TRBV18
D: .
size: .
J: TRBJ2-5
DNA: TGTGCCAGCTCACCTGCAACTGTTCAAGAGACCCAGTACTTC
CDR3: CASSPATVQETQYF

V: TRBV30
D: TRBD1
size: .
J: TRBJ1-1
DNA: TGTGCCTGGAACCCGACAGGGGACACTGAAGCTTTCTTT
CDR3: CAWNPTGDTEAFF

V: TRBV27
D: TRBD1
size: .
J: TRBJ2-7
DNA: TGTGCCAGCAGTTTCGGACAGGTTTATCACGAGCAGTACTTC
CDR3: CASSFGQVYHEQYF

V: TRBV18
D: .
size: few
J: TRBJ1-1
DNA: TGTGCCAGCTCTCCCGACAGAAAGAACACTGAAGCTTTCTTT
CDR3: CASSPDRKNTEAFF

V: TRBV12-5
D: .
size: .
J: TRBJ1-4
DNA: TGTGCTAGTGGTTTGGCCTACTCAGGGGATGAAAAACTGTTTTTT
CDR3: CASGLAYSGDEKLFF

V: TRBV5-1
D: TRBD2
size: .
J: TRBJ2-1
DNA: TGCGCCAGCAGCCAGCCGGGGACTAGCGGTTACAATGAGCAGTTCTTC
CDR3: CASSQPGTSGYNEQFF

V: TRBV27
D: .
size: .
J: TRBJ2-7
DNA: TGTGCCAGCAGTTTATACTCGCATGGGGGGTCTTCCGAGCAGTACTTC
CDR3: CASSLYSHGGSSEQYF

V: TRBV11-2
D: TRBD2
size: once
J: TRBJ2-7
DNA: TGTGCCAGCAGCTTATTGGGGGGGGGATATTCCTACGAGCAGTACTTC
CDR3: CASSLLGGGYSYEQYF

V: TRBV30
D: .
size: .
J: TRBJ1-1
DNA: TGTGCCTGGACCCCAGTGAACACTGAAGCTTTCTTT
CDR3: CAWTPVNTEAFF

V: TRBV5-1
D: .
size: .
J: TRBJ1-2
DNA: TGCGCCAGCACCAAACAGGGAAGTGGTCGGGACCTGTATGGCTACACCTTC
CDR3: CASTKQGSGRDLYGYTF

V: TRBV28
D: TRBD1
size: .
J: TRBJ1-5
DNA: TGTGCCAGCAGCTCCGGGACAGGGGCCCGCCAGCCCCAGCATTTT
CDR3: CASSSGTGARQPQHF